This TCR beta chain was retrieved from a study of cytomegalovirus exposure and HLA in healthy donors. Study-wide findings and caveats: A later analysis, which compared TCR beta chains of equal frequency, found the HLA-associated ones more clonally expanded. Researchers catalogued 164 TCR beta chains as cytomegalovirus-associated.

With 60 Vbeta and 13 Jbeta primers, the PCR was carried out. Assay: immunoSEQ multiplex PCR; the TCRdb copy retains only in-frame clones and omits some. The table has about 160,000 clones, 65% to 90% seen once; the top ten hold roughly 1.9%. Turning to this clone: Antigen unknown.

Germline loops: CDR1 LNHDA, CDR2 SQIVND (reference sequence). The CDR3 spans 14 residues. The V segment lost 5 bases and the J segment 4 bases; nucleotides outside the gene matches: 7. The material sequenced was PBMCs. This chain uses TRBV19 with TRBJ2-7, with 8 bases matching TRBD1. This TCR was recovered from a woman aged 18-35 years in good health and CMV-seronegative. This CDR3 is CASSQGRDRYEQYF. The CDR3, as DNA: TGTGCCAGTAGTCAGGGTCGGGACAGGTACGAGCAGTACTTC.